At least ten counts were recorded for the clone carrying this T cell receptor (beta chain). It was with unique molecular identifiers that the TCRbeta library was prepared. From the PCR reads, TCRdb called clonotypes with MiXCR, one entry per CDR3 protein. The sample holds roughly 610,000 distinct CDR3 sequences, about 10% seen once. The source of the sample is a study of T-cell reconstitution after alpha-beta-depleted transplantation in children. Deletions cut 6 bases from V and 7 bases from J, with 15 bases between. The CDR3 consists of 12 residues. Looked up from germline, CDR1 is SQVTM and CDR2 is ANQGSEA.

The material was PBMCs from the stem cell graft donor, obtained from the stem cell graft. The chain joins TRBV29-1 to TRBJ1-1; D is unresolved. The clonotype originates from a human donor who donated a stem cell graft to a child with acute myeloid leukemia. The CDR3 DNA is TGCAGCGTGGATATCGGCGCAGGTGAAGCTTTCTTT. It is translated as CSVDIGAGEAFF.